What follows are 20 T cell receptor beta chains derived from one specimen sequenced in a study of tumor and adjacent non-tumor tissue in lung cancer. RNA was extracted from bulk tissue without any cell sorting. Distant lung tissue was collected more than 3 cm away from the tumor edge. TCRbeta libraries were built with three rounds of nested PCR, modified from ARM-PCR. TCRdb called the multiplex PCR reads again in MiXCR, with one record for every CDR3 protein. This table holds 70,000 to 90,000 distinct CDR3 sequences, 65% to 85% found once. The specimen was distant non-tumor lung tissue. The receptors originated from a man aged 60-69 years with non-small cell lung cancer.

On this clonotype: No conserved phenylalanine or tryptophan is present at the end of the CDR3, so a read error is the likely explanation. J is TRBJ2-7 and V is TRBV4-1; 7 nucleotides match TRBD1. CDR3 length equals 13 residues. The germline CDR1 and CDR2 sequences are MGHRA and YSYEKL. The chain's CDR3 is CISSQDRDYEQYL. The CDR3 DNA is TGCATCAGCAGCCAAGACAGGGACTACGAGCAGTACTTG.

V gene TRBV20-1 combines with J gene TRBJ2-1; D unclear. The CDR3 has 13 residues. The germline V gene encodes CDR1 DFQATT and CDR2 SNEGSKA (reference sequence). The V end was cut by 0 bases, the J end by 15 bases, with 18 bases between. This CDR3 reads CSARDQPGNVLFF. The DNA of the CDR3 is TGCAGTGCTAGAGATCAACCCGGCAATGTGCTGTTCTTC.

The table lists this clonotype with a few counts. A much larger clone sits a single nucleotide away, making a read error possible. The V and J genes are TRBV6-1 and TRBJ2-7, with a weak D call TRBD2 (5 bases). Between the trimmed V and J ends, which lost 4 bases and 7 bases, there was a span of 11 bases. The length of the CDR3 is 12 residues. CDR1 and CDR2 (germline): MNHNS, SASEGT. The CDR3 DNA follows: TGTGCCAGCAGTGTTGGACTGGGGGAGCAGTACTTC. The encoded protein is CASSVGLGEQYF.

Worth noting for this clonotype: This may come from a read error, since a much larger clone is one base off. The gene calls are TRBV12-3 or TRBV12-4 and TRBJ2-2, with TRBD1 identical over 12 bases. The length of the CDR3 is 17 residues. The CDR3 spells CVSRDTGTGGNTGELFF. CDR3 nucleotides: TGTGTCAGCAGAGATACCGGGACAGGGGGCAACACCGGGGAGCTGTTTTTT.

A remark on this clonotype: Given a much more abundant clone one base away, this may be a read error. The chain recombines TRBV11-2 with TRBJ2-3, with 13 bases identical to TRBD2. CDR3 length: 19 residues. Germline-derived CDR1 and CDR2 are SGHAT and FQNNGV. Written as DNA, the CDR3 is TGTGTCAGCAGCCCGGGACTAGCGGGAAAGTTCGGTGGCACAGATACGCAGTATTTT. This codes for CVSSPGLAGKFGGTDTQYF.

J is TRBJ1-3 and V is TRBV7-2, with 7 bases lining up with TRBD1. Trimming removed 3 bases from V and 8 bases from J; junction bases left unmatched: 4. Germline V CDR1 and CDR2: SGHTA, FQGNSA. CDR3 size: 13 residues. This CDR3 is CASSFWTGDTIYF. CDR3 nucleotides: TGTGCCAGCAGCTTTTGGACAGGCGACACCATATATTTT.

This clonotype was detected once. The CDR3 end shows no conserved phenylalanine or tryptophan, and so a read error is likely. The rearrangement uses TRBV5-6 and TRBJ1-1, with D hard to call. CDR3 size: 12 residues. V was trimmed by 5 bases and J by 8 bases, leaving 13 bases between them. The germline CDR1 and CDR2 sequences are SGHDT and YYEEEE. The CDR3 DNA reads TGTGCCAGCAGTCCTGGACGAAGAGAAGCTTTCCTT. Protein sequence: CASSPGRREAFL.

To note about this clonotype: An end of the junction does not agree with germline; a read error may underlie this. This sequence joins TRBV5-1 and TRBJ2-3, with D possibly matching TRBD1 (5 bases). The CDR3 spans 15 residues. CDR1 and CDR2 from the germline V gene are SGHRS and YFSETQ. The CDR3 loop is CASSLDTPSADTQYF. Written as DNA, the CDR3 is TGTGCCAGCAGCTTGGACACTCCGAGCGCAGATACGCAGTATTTT. The full variable domain, completed using reference TRBV5-1 and TRBJ2-3, is KAGVTQTPRYLIKTRGQQVTLSCSPISGHRSVSWYQQTPGQGLQFLFEYFSETQRNKGNFPGRFSGRQFSNSRSEMNVSTLELGDSALYLCASSLDTPSADTQYFGPGTRLTVL.

This clonotype appeared a single time. This may stem from a read error, because a much larger clone lies one nucleotide away. The CDR3 nucleotides read TGCAATGCTAGATTAGGATCCAGGGAGGGCCTCTACGAGCAGTACTTC. This translates into CNARLGSREGLYEQYF. This rearrangement joins TRBV20-1 to TRBJ2-7, with TRBD2 identical over 7 bases. Germline V gives CDR1 DFQATT, CDR2 SNEGSKA (reference sequence). The CDR3 extends over 16 amino acids.

Details on this clonotype: Sequence at one end of the junction differs from germline and may be a read error. The gene calls are TRBV11-2 and TRBJ2-7, with 7 bases fitting TRBD1. In germline, CDR1 is SGHAT, CDR2 FQNNGV. The CDR3 contains 14 residues. The chain's CDR3 is CASRLVRDSYEQYF. As DNA, the CDR3 is TGTGCCAGCAGGTTAGTTAGGGACAGCTACGAGCAGTACTTC.

The rearrangement joins TRBV11-3 to TRBJ2-2; 9 positions agree with TRBD2. The V segment lost 8 bases and the J segment 6 bases; nucleotides outside the gene matches: 19. This CDR3 comprises 18 residues. Germline CDR1 reads SGHNT; CDR2 reads YENEEA. The CDR3 bases are TGTGCCAGCGGCTCCTGGGGAGCGGGAGGATGCAGTGCCGGGGAGCTGTTTTTT. This encodes CASGSWGAGGCSAGELFF. Full variable domain (remainder filled in from reference TRBV11-3 and TRBJ2-2): EAGVVQSPRYKIIEKKQPVAFWCNPISGHNTLYWYLQNLGQGPELLIRYENEEAVDDSQLPKDRFSAERLKGVDSTLKIQPAELGDSAVYLCASGSWGAGGCSAGELFFGEGSRLTVL.

This clonotype came up a few times. A much bigger clone sits one base away, suggesting this may be a read error. The rearrangement joins TRBV6-6 to TRBJ2-3; weak D call: TRBD2 (5 bases). Germline CDR1 and CDR2: MNHNY and SVGAGI (reference sequence). The CDR3 contains 15 residues. CDR3 in DNA: TGTGCCAGCAGCCGTGACTCACCTAGCACAGATATGCAGTATTTT. Its protein is CASSRDSPSTDMQYF.

As to this clonotype: A clone one base away is much larger, so this may be a read error. This chain links TRBV4-1 with TRBJ2-2; 12 positions match TRBD2. This CDR3 spans 16 amino acids. The trim removed 4 bases at V and 7 bases at J, leaving 7 bases unmatched. CDR1 and CDR2 (germline): MGHRA, YSYEKL. This chain's CDR3 is CASSRRLAGANGELFF. CDR3 coding DNA: TGCGCCAGCAGCCGACGACTAGCGGGAGCTAACGGGGAGCTGTTTTTT.

This clonotype was seen at least ten times. V is TRBV12-3 or TRBV12-4 and J is TRBJ2-7, with TRBD1 identical over 8 bases. This CDR3 region has 14 residues. The junction had 4 bases not matched to a gene; V was cut back by 6 bases and J by 0 bases. CDR3 sequence reads: CASSPTGGSYEQYF. The CDR3 DNA sequence: TGTGCCAGCAGCCCCACAGGGGGCTCCTACGAGCAGTACTTC.

For this clonotype: One end of the junction does not line up with germline, which may come from a read error. This chain links TRBV5-4 with TRBJ2-2; D is perhaps TRBD2 (5 bases). The CDR3 is 18 residues long. CDR1 and CDR2 from the germline V gene are SGHNT and YYREEE (reference sequence). The CDR3 sequence is CANSLDGQRQTNTGELLF. The CDR3 DNA sequence: TGTGCCAACAGCTTGGATGGTCAGCGGCAAACGAACACCGGGGAGCTGTTATTT.

Remarks on this clonotype: Since no conserved phenylalanine or tryptophan closes the CDR3, a read error is the likely cause. The genes are TRBV5-4 and TRBJ2-3; 8 nucleotides match TRBD2. Germline CDR1 SGHNT, CDR2 YYREEE (reference sequence). After removal of 3 bases from V and 8 bases from J, the junction contained 20 bases not matched to a gene. This CDR3 has 18 amino acids. This CDR3 reads CASSSSPGTTGGARTQYL. The CDR3 coding sequence is TGTGCCAGCAGCTCCTCCCCCGGGACTACCGGGGGGGCACGTACGCAGTATCTT.

In this sample, this clonotype turned up many times. The rearrangement uses TRBV20-1 and TRBJ2-2, with a possible D match to TRBD1 (6 bases). Trimming stripped 5 bases from V and 1 base from J, with 14 bases between. The V gene's germline CDR1 is DFQATT and CDR2 SNEGSKA (reference sequence). This CDR3 comprises 15 residues. This CDR3 is CSAPRGWVNTGELFF. The CDR3 coding sequence is TGCAGTGCTCCGAGGGGGTGGGTGAACACCGGGGAGCTGTTTTTT.

This clonotype was counted only a few times. A much larger clone is a single base away; this may be a read error. The chain carries TRBV20-1 and TRBJ2-1; 8 bases fit TRBD2. The CDR3 is 15 residues long. Losses at the gene ends were 1 base for V and 10 bases for J; bases not matched to a gene: 12. Germline V lookup: CDR1 DFQATT, CDR2 SNEGSKA (reference sequence). CDR3 sequence reads: CSARGEREGLGEQFF. CDR3 coding DNA: TGCAGTGCTAGAGGAGAACGGGAGGGCCTAGGCGAGCAGTTCTTC.

With regard to this clonotype: Mismatch with germline at one junction end may stem from a read error. This chain joins TRBV20-1 and TRBJ1-1; D possibly corresponds to TRBD1 (5 bases). The germline V gene encodes CDR1 DFQATT and CDR2 SNEGSKA (reference sequence). The CDR3 spans 14 residues. CDR3 nucleotide sequence: TGCAGTGTCAGCGGGGGGGGTATGAAGACTGAAGCTTTCTTT. It specifies CSVSGGGMKTEAFF.

On this clonotype itself: A read error may account for a junction end that differs from germline. The genes are TRBV6-5 and TRBJ2-7; D is uncertain. The germline V gene has CDR1 MNHEY and CDR2 SVGAGI. CDR3 length equals 13 residues. The CDR3 here is CASNLVSSYEQYF. The CDR3 DNA is TGTGCCAGCAACCTGGTGAGCTCCTACGAACAGTACTTC.